The source of this T cell receptor (beta chain) is a study of T cell repertoires in cytomegalovirus infection. About the research overall: Public TCR beta signature analysis indicated the presence of both CMV infection and matching HLA type.

Remarks on this clonotype: The antigen remains unidentified.

TCRdb used MiXCR to reprocess the reads, holding one entry per CDR3 protein. The sample holds roughly 350,000 distinct CDR3 sequences, 34% seen once. Study conclusions and caveats: Cumulative frequency (of public TCR beta family members) identified carriers of CMV plus the relevant HLA. Ex vivo responses were dominated by HLA-C-restricted CMV-specific TCR beta clonotypes.

Trimming pared 6 bases from V and 0 bases from J, leaving 13 bases between. This CDR3 spans 15 amino acids. The receptor comes from a human donor in good health (CMV status not recorded). Some clones in this sample may be carry-over from other donors' samples. The chain employs TRBV12-3 or TRBV12-4 and TRBJ2-3; the D is unclear. The starting material was cultured PBMCs, obtained from culture after CMV antigen stimulation. The CDR3 DNA is TGTGCCAGCAGCCTCATTCAACCTAGCACAGATACGCAGTATTTT. Amino acid sequence: CASSLIQPSTDTQYF.